This T cell receptor beta chain was recorded in a study of blood T cell repertoires in COVID-19. Original processing notes: Cell counts per sample came from amplifying reference gene primers. The method was immunoSEQ multiplex PCR; TCRdb's version includes in-frame clones alone and lacks a portion of them. The D gene and trimming were derived from the DNA, and the V and J assignments and clone size from that table. This sample yields under 300,000 clones, of which 82% are seen a single time; about an eighth belongs to the top ten. This clone appeared a single time. The CDR3 is made up of 16 amino acids. V was shortened by 4 bases and J by 0 bases, with 16 bases between the two germline ends. Germline V gene data show CDR1 as SGDLS and CDR2 as YYNGEE.

The chain carries TRBV9 and TRBJ1-2; D perhaps matches TRBD1 (5 bases). The sequencing input was peripheral blood. This receptor was identified in a woman aged 55-70 years with active or convalescent COVID-19. The CDR3 DNA sequence: TGTGCCAGCAGCCAAGGGGCCCAACCGACTAACTATGGCTACACCTTC. Its protein product is CASSQGAQPTNYGYTF.